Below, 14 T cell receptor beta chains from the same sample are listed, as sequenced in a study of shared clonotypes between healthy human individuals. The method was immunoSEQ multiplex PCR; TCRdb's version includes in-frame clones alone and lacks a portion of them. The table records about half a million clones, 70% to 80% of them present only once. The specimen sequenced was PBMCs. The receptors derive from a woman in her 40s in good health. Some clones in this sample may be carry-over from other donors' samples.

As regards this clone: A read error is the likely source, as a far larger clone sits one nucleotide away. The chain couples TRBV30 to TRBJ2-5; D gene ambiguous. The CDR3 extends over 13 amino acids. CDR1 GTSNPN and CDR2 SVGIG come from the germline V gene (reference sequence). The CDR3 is CTWNRVLQETQYF. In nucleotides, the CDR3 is TGTACCTGGAACAGAGTCCTTCAAGAGACCCAGTACTTC. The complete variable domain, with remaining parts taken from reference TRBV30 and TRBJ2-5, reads SQTIHQWPATLVQPVGSPLSLECTVEGTSNPNLYWYRQAAGRGLQLLFYSVGIGQISSEVPQNLSASRPQDRQFILSSKKLLLSDSGFYLCTWNRVLQETQYFGPGTRLLVL.

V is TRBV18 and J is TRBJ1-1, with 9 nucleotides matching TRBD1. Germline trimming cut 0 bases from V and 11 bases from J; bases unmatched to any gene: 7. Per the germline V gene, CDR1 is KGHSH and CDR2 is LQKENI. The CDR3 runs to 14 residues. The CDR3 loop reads CASSPPYRTGVAFF. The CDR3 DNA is TGTGCCAGCTCACCACCGTATCGGACAGGGGTTGCTTTCTTT.

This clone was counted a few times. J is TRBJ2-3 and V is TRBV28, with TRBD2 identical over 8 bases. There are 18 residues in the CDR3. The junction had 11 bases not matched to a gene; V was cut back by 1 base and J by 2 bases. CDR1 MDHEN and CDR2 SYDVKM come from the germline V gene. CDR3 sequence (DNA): TGTGCCAGCAGTTTATTACTAGCGGCTACGACGATCACAGATACGCAGTATTTT. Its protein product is CASSLLLAATTITDTQYF.

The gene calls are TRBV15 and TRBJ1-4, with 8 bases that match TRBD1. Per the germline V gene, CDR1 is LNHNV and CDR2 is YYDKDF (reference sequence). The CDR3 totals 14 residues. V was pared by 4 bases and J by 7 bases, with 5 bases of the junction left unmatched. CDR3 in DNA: TGTGCCACCAGCATCGACAGGGGCGGTGAAAAACTGTTTTTT. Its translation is CATSIDRGGEKLFF.

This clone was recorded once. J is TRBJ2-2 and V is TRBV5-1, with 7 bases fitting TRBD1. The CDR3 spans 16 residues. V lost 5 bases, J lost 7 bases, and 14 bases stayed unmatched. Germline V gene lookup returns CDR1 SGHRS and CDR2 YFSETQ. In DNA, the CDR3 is TGCGCCAGCAGTGTGCTGGGACAGACTTCGGGCGGGGAGCTGTTTTTT. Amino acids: CASSVLGQTSGGELFF.

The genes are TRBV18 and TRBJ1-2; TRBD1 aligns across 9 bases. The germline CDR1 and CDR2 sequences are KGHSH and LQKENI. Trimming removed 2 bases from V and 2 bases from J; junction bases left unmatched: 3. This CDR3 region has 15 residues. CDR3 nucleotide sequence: TGTGCCAGCTCACCAAGGACAGGGGAAAACTATGGCTACACCTTC. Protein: CASSPRTGENYGYTF.

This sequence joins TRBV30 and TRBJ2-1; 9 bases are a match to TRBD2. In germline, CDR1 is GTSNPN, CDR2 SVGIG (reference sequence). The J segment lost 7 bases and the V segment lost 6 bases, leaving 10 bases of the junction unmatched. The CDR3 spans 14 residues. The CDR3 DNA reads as TGTGCCTGTCAAGCGGGAGGAGGCCCGAATGAGCAGTTCTTC. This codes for CACQAGGGPNEQFF.

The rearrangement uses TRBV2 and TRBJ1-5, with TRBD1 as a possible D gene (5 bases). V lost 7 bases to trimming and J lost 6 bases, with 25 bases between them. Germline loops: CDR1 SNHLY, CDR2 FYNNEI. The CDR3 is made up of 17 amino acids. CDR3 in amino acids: CASTKREGRLQGQPQHF. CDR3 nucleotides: TGTGCCAGCACCAAGAGAGAAGGGAGGCTTCAGGGTCAGCCCCAGCATTTT.

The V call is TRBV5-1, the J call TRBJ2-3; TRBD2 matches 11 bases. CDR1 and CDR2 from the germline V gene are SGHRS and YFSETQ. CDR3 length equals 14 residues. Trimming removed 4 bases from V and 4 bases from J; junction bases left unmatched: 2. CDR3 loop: CASSRTSGPDTQYF. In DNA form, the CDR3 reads TGCGCCAGCAGCCGGACTAGCGGGCCAGATACGCAGTATTTT.

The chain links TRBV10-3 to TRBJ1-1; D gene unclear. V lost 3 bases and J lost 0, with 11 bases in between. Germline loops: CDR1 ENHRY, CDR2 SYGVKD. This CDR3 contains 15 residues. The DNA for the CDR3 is TGTGCCATCAGTGAAGTACGTTACGTGAACACTGAAGCTTTCTTT. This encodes CAISEVRYVNTEAFF.

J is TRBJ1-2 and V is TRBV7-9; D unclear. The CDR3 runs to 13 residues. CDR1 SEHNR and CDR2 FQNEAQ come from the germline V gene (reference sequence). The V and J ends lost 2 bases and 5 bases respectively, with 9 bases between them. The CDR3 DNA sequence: TGTGCCAGCAGCTTATCGGAGGGATATGGCTACACCTTC. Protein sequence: CASSLSEGYGYTF.

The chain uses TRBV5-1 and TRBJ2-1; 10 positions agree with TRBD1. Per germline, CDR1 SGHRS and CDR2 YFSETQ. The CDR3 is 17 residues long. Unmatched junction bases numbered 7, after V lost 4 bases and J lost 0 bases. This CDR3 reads CASSTDRGLGSYNEQFF. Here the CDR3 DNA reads TGCGCCAGCAGCACAGACAGGGGGCTGGGCTCCTACAATGAGCAGTTCTTC. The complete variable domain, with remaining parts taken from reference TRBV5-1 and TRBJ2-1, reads KAGVTQTPRYLIKTRGQQVTLSCSPISGHRSVSWYQQTPGQGLQFLFEYFSETQRNKGNFPGRFSGRQFSNSRSEMNVSTLELGDSALYLCASSTDRGLGSYNEQFFGPGTRLTVL.

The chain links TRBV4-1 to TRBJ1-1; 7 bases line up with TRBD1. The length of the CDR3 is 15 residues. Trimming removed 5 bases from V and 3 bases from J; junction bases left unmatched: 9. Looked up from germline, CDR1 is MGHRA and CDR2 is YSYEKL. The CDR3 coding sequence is TGCGCCAGCAGCGACCAGTACAGGGGAGACACTGAAGCTTTCTTT. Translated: CASSDQYRGDTEAFF.

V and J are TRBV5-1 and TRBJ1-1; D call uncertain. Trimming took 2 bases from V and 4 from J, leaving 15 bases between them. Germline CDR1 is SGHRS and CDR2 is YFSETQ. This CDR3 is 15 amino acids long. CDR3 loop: CASSFTGEGLTEAFF. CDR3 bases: TGCGCCAGCAGCTTTACGGGTGAGGGCCTCACTGAAGCTTTCTTT.